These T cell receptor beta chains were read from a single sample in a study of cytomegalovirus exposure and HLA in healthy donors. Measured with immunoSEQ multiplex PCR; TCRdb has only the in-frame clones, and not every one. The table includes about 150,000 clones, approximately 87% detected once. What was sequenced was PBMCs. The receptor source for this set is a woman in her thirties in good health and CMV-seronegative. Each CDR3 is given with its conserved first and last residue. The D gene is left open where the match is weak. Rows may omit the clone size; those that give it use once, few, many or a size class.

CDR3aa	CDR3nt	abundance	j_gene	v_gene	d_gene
CASSFPNSYEQYF	TGTGCCAGCAGCTTCCCTAACTCCTACGAGCAGTACTTC	-	TRBJ2-7	TRBV7-2	-
CASSLQRDTEAFF	TGCGCCAGCAGCTTGCAAAGAGACACTGAAGCTTTCTTT	few	TRBJ1-1	TRBV5-1	-
CASSLVGGVLQETQYF	TGTGCCAGCAGCTTAGTCGGCGGGGTACTCCAAGAGACCCAGTACTTC	-	TRBJ2-5	TRBV7-8	-
CASRSGQGFNEQFF	TGTGCCAGTAGATCTGGACAGGGGTTCAATGAGCAGTTCTTC	-	TRBJ2-1	TRBV19	TRBD1
CASSVQGAPEAFF	TGTGCCAGTAGTGTTCAGGGGGCCCCTGAAGCTTTCTTT	-	TRBJ1-1	TRBV19	TRBD1
CASSVTGLPAEAFF	TGTGCCAGTAGTGTAACAGGTCTTCCGGCTGAAGCTTTCTTT	-	TRBJ1-1	TRBV19	-
CASSLSSIYNSPLHF	TGTGCCAGCAGCTTAAGCTCCATCTATAATTCACCCCTCCACTTT	-	TRBJ1-6	TRBV7-9	-
CASSEKGYEQYF	TGTGCCAGCAGTGAAAAGGGGTACGAGCAGTACTTC	-	TRBJ2-7	TRBV11-2	-
CASSLIANTGELFF	TGCGCCAGCAGCTTGATAGCGAACACCGGGGAGCTGTTTTTT	-	TRBJ2-2	TRBV5-1	-
CASSSRMNTEAFF	TGTGCCAGCAGCTCGAGAATGAACACTGAAGCTTTCTTT	-	TRBJ1-1	TRBV7-2	-
CASSLYPGTYEQYF	TGTGCCAGCAGTTTGTATCCGGGAACCTACGAGCAGTACTTC	-	TRBJ2-7	TRBV28	-
CASSEWPSGSYEQYF	TGTGCCAGCAGTGAATGGCCTAGCGGGTCCTACGAGCAGTACTTC	-	TRBJ2-7	TRBV6-1	TRBD2
CASSLGHSGANVLTF	TGCGCCAGCAGCTTGGGACACTCTGGGGCCAACGTCCTGACTTTC	few	TRBJ2-6	TRBV5-1	-
CASSGTSGYNEQFF	TGCGCCAGCTCCGGGACTAGCGGCTACAATGAGCAGTTCTTC	-	TRBJ2-1	TRBV5-1	TRBD2
CASSQGLAGAYEQYF	TGTGCCAGCAGCCAAGGACTAGCGGGAGCCTACGAGCAGTACTTC	many	TRBJ2-7	TRBV7-9	TRBD2
CASSSGTSSTDTQYF	TGTGCCAGCAGTTCCGGGACTAGTAGCACAGATACGCAGTATTTT	-	TRBJ2-3	TRBV7-3	TRBD2
CASSATGATEAFF	TGTGCCAGCAGTGCCACAGGGGCTACTGAAGCTTTCTTT	-	TRBJ1-1	TRBV6-5	TRBD1
CASSHTSGVYEQYF	TGTGCCAGCAGTCACACTAGCGGGGTCTACGAGCAGTACTTC	once	TRBJ2-7	TRBV6-5	TRBD2
CASSQADRVYNSPLHF	TGCGCCAGCAGCCAAGCTGACAGAGTCTATAATTCACCCCTCCACTTT	-	TRBJ1-6	TRBV4-3	-
CASSLTSGALGGELFF	TGTGCCAGCAGTCTCACCTCTGGAGCCCTGGGCGGGGAGCTGTTTTTT	once	TRBJ2-2	TRBV27	-
CASSLWGGNTEAFF	TGTGCCAGCAGTTTATGGGGAGGGAACACTGAAGCCTTCTTT	-	TRBJ1-1	TRBV28	-
CASSGGQGRGETQYF	TGTGCCAGCAGCGGGGGACAGGGGCGGGGAGAGACCCAGTACTTC	-	TRBJ2-5	TRBV5-4	TRBD1
CATAPAGTGDGYTF	TGTGCCACCGCCCCCGCCGGGACAGGAGATGGCTACACCTTC	-	TRBJ1-2	TRBV27	TRBD1
CAWRTVQETQYF	TGTGCCTGGAGGACAGTCCAAGAGACCCAGTACTTC	-	TRBJ2-5	TRBV30	-
CATSRGTQGVYQPQHF	TGTGCCACCAGCAGAGGAACACAGGGGGTATATCAGCCCCAGCATTTT	-	TRBJ1-5	TRBV15	TRBD1
CASISRESGANVLTF	TGTGCCAGTATCTCGAGGGAGTCTGGGGCCAACGTCCTGACTTTC	-	TRBJ2-6	TRBV19	-
CASSVSSRWGQGPDTQYF	TGTGCCAGCAGCGTATCATCGCGGTGGGGACAGGGCCCAGATACGCAGTATTTT	-	TRBJ2-3	TRBV9	TRBD1
CASSSGLALGVAQYF	TGTGCCAGCAGCTCAGGACTAGCGCTAGGGGTAGCCCAGTACTTC	once	TRBJ2-5	TRBV7-2	TRBD2
CASSLLGSGPITGELFF	TGTGCCAGCAGTTTATTAGGTAGCGGGCCAATCACCGGGGAGCTGTTTTTT	-	TRBJ2-2	TRBV27	TRBD2
CASSQDWRGGYTF	TGTGCCAGCAGCCAAGATTGGCGAGGCGGCTACACCTTC	-	TRBJ1-2	TRBV14	-
CASSPGQGIPGELFF	TGTGCCAGCAGTCCGGGACAGGGGATTCCCGGGGAGCTGTTTTTT	-	TRBJ2-2	TRBV28	TRBD1
CASSESQRVTGGPYF	TGTGCCAGCAGCGAGTCCCAGAGAGTAACAGGGGGCCCGTACTTC	-	TRBJ2-7	TRBV28	TRBD1
CASSPSAGSYNEQFF	TGTGCCAGCAGTCCCTCCGCGGGCTCCTACAATGAGCAGTTCTTC	once	TRBJ2-1	TRBV7-6	-
CASSLYFYEQYF	TGTGCCAGCAGCTTGTACTTCTACGAGCAGTACTTC	-	TRBJ2-7	TRBV5-6	-
CASSLSGGQETQYF	TGTGCCAGCAGCCTAAGCGGGGGCCAAGAGACCCAGTACTTC	-	TRBJ2-5	TRBV5-4	TRBD2
CASSVGATGELFF	TGTGCCAGCAGCGTAGGCGCCACCGGGGAGCTGTTTTTT	-	TRBJ2-2	TRBV9	-
CASSQEGLAGNEQFF	TGTGCCAGCAGCCAAGAGGGACTAGCGGGGAATGAGCAGTTCTTC	once	TRBJ2-1	TRBV4-2	TRBD2
CASSPLRGNTEAFF	TGCGCCAGCAGCCCCCTCAGGGGAAACACTGAAGCTTTCTTT	-	TRBJ1-1	TRBV5-1	-
CASTPSIEQYF	TGTGCCAGCACCCCGTCCATCGAGCAGTACTTC	-	TRBJ2-7	TRBV6-6	-
CASSSITGLAGGRVWNEQFF	TGTGCCAGCAGTTCCATAACGGGACTAGCGGGGGGGCGCGTATGGAATGAGCAGTTCTTC	-	TRBJ2-1	TRBV28	TRBD2
CATSRDRTGEKLFF	TGTGCCACCAGCAGAGACAGGACGGGGGAAAAACTGTTTTTT	-	TRBJ1-4	TRBV15	-
CASSLDGDTQYF	TGTGCCAGCAGCTTAGACGGGGATACGCAGTATTTT	-	TRBJ2-3	TRBV7-3	-
CASSLETVTGELFF	TGCGCCAGCAGCTTGGAGACAGTCACCGGGGAGCTGTTTTTT	-	TRBJ2-2	TRBV5-1	-
CATSRGLAGRYEQYF	TGTGCCACCAGCAGAGGACTAGCGGGAAGGTACGAGCAGTACTTC	-	TRBJ2-7	TRBV15	TRBD2
CASSAWDRVWETQYF	TGTGCCAGCAGCGCCTGGGACAGGGTGTGGGAGACCCAGTACTTC	-	TRBJ2-5	TRBV7-2	TRBD1
CAASRQGNFGNTIYF	TGTGCCGCCAGCCGGCAGGGTAATTTTGGAAACACCATATATTTT	once	TRBJ1-3	TRBV15	-
CASSPMDRGRDYGYTF	TGTGCCAGCTCACCTATGGACAGGGGGCGAGACTATGGCTACACCTTC	-	TRBJ1-2	TRBV18	TRBD1
CTIPYGYEQYF	TGCACCATCCCCTACGGCTACGAGCAGTACTTC	-	TRBJ2-7	TRBV1	-
CASSLSPAGEQFF	TGTGCCAGCAGTTTATCCCCCGCGGGGGAGCAGTTCTTC	-	TRBJ2-1	TRBV27	-
CASSPQRGYLGYGYTF	TGTGCCAGCAGCCCACAAAGGGGGTACCTAGGCTATGGCTACACCTTC	-	TRBJ1-2	TRBV7-9	-
CASSRTGTVGGYTF	TGTGCCAGCAGCCGCACCGGGACAGTGGGCGGCTACACCTTC	-	TRBJ1-2	TRBV5-6	TRBD1